One and the same sample provided the 21 T cell receptor beta chains below, sequenced in a study of T cell responses to AZD1222 COVID-19 vaccine. Some clones are missing from TCRdb's copy, which holds only in-frame ones; the method was immunoSEQ multiplex PCR. The repertoire holds fewer than 150,000 clones, with 70% to 90% as singletons. The sample in question was peripheral blood, obtained 28 days after the second AZD1222 dose. The receptors shown here come from an adult who received the AZD1222 COVID-19 vaccine.

The chain links TRBV7-2 to TRBJ1-2; perhaps TRBD1 as D (6 bases). Germline V gene lookup returns CDR1 SGHTA and CDR2 FQGNSA. Trimming removed 6 bases from V and 6 bases from J, with 17 bases in between. The CDR3 totals 14 residues. The CDR3 spells CASSSAHRANGYTF. The CDR3 nucleotides are TGTGCCAGCAGTTCAGCACACAGGGCAAATGGCTACACCTTC. The entire variable domain, with the rest obtained from reference TRBV7-2 and TRBJ1-2, is as follows: GAGVSQSPSNKVTEKGKDVELRCDPISGHTALYWYRQSLGQGLEFLIYFQGNSAPDKSGLPSDRFSAERTGGSVSTLTIQRTQQEDSAVYLCASSSAHRANGYTFGSGTRLTVV.

The rearrangement joins TRBV7-2 to TRBJ2-1; 8 positions match TRBD2. Germline V gene lookup returns CDR1 SGHTA and CDR2 FQGNSA. V was clipped by 1 base and J by 7 bases; unmatched bases: 3. This CDR3 is 14 amino acids long. The CDR3 protein is CASSLGRGANEQFF. CDR3 coding DNA: TGTGCCAGCAGCTTAGGGCGGGGGGCTAATGAGCAGTTCTTC.

The rearrangement links TRBV16 to TRBJ2-3; 11 positions match TRBD2. Losses at the gene ends were 0 bases for V and 0 bases for J; bases not matched to a gene: 14. CDR1 is KGHSY, CDR2 FQNENV, per germline. CDR3 size: 21 residues. CDR3 loop: CASSQSSSLSGGAGSTDTQYF. As DNA, the CDR3 is TGTGCCAGCAGCCAATCAAGTTCGCTTAGCGGGGGGGCCGGAAGCACAGATACGCAGTATTTT.

The rearrangement joins TRBV30 to TRBJ2-1, with 13 positions matching TRBD2. The CDR3 is 13 residues long. Germline V gene data show CDR1 as GTSNPN and CDR2 as SVGIG (reference sequence). With 7 bases clipped from V and 11 bases from J, the junction kept 8 bases outside the gene matches. CDR3 bases: TGTGCCTACAGGACTAGCGGGAGAGGGCAGCAGTTCTTC. Amino acids: CAYRTSGRGQQFF.

The rearrangement uses TRBV19 and TRBJ1-2; TRBD1 agrees at 9 bases. The CDR3 is 17 amino acids. The V and J ends lost 0 bases and 3 bases, in that order; junction bases with no gene match: 8. Germline CDR1 LNHDA, CDR2 SQIVND (reference sequence). As DNA, the CDR3 is TGTGCCAGTAGTATAGAGACAGGGGGAACTCTTCACTATGGCTACACCTTC. Protein: CASSIETGGTLHYGYTF.

This chain uses TRBV9 with TRBJ2-3; D may be TRBD1 or TRBD2 (5 bases each). The CDR3 loop spans 14 amino acids. Looked up from germline, CDR1 is SGDLS and CDR2 is YYNGEE. The V and J ends lost 0 bases and 8 bases respectively, with 13 bases between them. The CDR3 region is CASSVGEGQGTQYF. The CDR3 region has the DNA TGTGCCAGCAGCGTAGGAGAGGGGCAGGGTACGCAGTATTTT.

The chain combines TRBV3-1 (or the pseudogene TRBV3-2) with TRBJ1-3; TRBD1 aligns across 10 bases. Germline V gene data show CDR1 as LGHDT and CDR2 as YNNKEL (reference sequence). J gave up 2 bases and V 6 bases, and 7 bases lay outside the gene matches. This CDR3 has 16 amino acids. This CDR3 reads CASSRAGTGAGNTIYF. The CDR3 bases are TGTGCCAGCAGTCGTGCCGGGACAGGGGCTGGAAACACCATATATTTT.

V usage is TRBV6-5 and J usage is TRBJ1-2; perhaps TRBD1 as D (5 bases). Trimming removed 8 bases at V and 7 bases at J, with 23 bases between. Germline V gene sequence: CDR1 MNHEY, CDR2 SVGAGI. The CDR3 sequence is 15 residues long. CDR3 nucleotide sequence: TGTGCCAGCCTCTTGGGGGGACCGCGGAGGCCTGGCTACACCTTC. It yields the protein CASLLGGPRRPGYTF.

This chain links TRBV15 with TRBJ1-1; D call uncertain. Germline V lookup: CDR1 LNHNV, CDR2 YYDKDF (reference sequence). Trimming shortened V by 9 bases and J by 1 base, and 6 bases separated the two germline ends. The CDR3 length is 11 residues. The chain's CDR3 is CATQSNTEAFF. The CDR3 nucleotides read TGTGCCACTCAGTCGAACACTGAAGCTTTCTTT. Together with reference TRBV15 and TRBJ1-1, the CDR3 gives the full variable domain: DAMVIQNPRYQVTQFGKPVTLSCSQTLNHNVMYWYQQKSSQAPKLLFHYYDKDFNNEADTPDNFQSRRPNTSFCFLDIRSPGLGDTAMYLCATQSNTEAFFGQGTRLTVV.

The chain carries TRBV18 and TRBJ1-2; D possibly corresponds to TRBD1 (6 bases). The CDR3 has 14 amino acids. Germline assignment: CDR1 KGHSH and CDR2 LQKENI. V lost 3 bases and J 3 bases, leaving 11 bases between the germline ends. This CDR3 reads CASSPGGTDYGYTF. CDR3 in DNA: TGTGCCAGCTCACCTGGGGGCACCGACTATGGCTACACCTTC.

The chain carries TRBV19 and TRBJ2-1, with a weak D call TRBD2 (5 bases). The germline V gene encodes CDR1 LNHDA and CDR2 SQIVND (reference sequence). CDR3 size: 15 residues. V lost 0 bases to trimming and J lost 7 bases, with 13 bases between them. The CDR3 protein is CASSIDPLRGNEQFF. The CDR3 DNA reads TGTGCCAGTAGTATAGACCCCCTCCGGGGTAATGAGCAGTTCTTC.

In nucleotides, the CDR3 is TGCAGTGCTAGGCCCTACAATGAGCAGTTCTTC. It yields the protein CSARPYNEQFF. The chain couples TRBV20-1 to TRBJ2-1; unclear D gene. V was pared by 3 bases and J by 2 bases, with 2 bases between. CDR3 length equals 11 residues. CDR1 and CDR2 from the germline V gene are DFQATT and SNEGSKA (reference sequence).

Only a few counts were recorded for this clone. V usage is TRBV3-1 (or the pseudogene TRBV3-2) and J usage is TRBJ2-5; 9 bases agree with TRBD2. The CDR3 totals 17 residues. The V gene end was trimmed by 0 bases and the J gene end by 2 bases; junction bases not matched to a gene: 7. In germline, CDR1 is LGHDT, CDR2 YNNKEL (reference sequence). The CDR3 reads CASSQEKGLAGQETQYF. CDR3 nucleotides: TGTGCCAGCAGCCAAGAAAAGGGGCTAGCGGGACAAGAGACCCAGTACTTC.

This clone has only one observation. At one of its ends the junction is not consistent with the germline gene, which may arise from a read error. V is TRBV5-1 and J is TRBJ2-3, with D uncertain. The length of the CDR3 is 15 residues. Germline assignment: CDR1 SGHRS and CDR2 YFSETQ. The CDR3 nucleotides are TGCGCCAGTAGCTTGGTAACAGCACCCACAGATACGCAGTATTTT. Translation: CASSLVTAPTDTQYF.

This clone has only a few counts. The chain joins TRBV27 to TRBJ1-1; D ambiguous. Between the trimmed V and J ends, which lost 5 bases and 0 bases, there was a span of 10 bases. Germline CDR1 is MNHEY and CDR2 is SMNVEV (reference sequence). CDR3 length: 14 amino acids. The CDR3 DNA is TGTGCCAGCAGTAGGACCACAGTGAACACTGAAGCTTTCTTT. It encodes CASSRTTVNTEAFF.

Within the sample, this clone is medium-sized. This chain links TRBV19 with TRBJ1-2; 8 bases are shared with TRBD1. Germline values: CDR1 LNHDA, CDR2 SQIVND (reference sequence). V lost 9 bases, J lost 1 base, and 4 bases stayed unmatched. There are 13 residues in the CDR3. CDR3 bases: TGTGCCAGCGGACAGGGATTTAACTATGGCTACACCTTC. Its protein is CASGQGFNYGYTF. The full variable domain, rest sourced from reference TRBV19 and TRBJ1-2, is DGGITQSPKYLFRKEGQNVTLSCEQNLNHDAMYWYRQDPGQGLRLIYYSQIVNDFQKGDIAEGYSVSREKKESFPLTVTSAQKNPTAFYLCASGQGFNYGYTFGSGTRLTVV.

The chain joins TRBV3-1 (or the pseudogene TRBV3-2) to TRBJ1-2; no definite D call. This CDR3 region has 14 residues. The ends were cut back, 1 base at V and 2 bases at J, with 8 bases in the middle. Per germline, CDR1 LGHDT and CDR2 YNNKEL (reference sequence). This CDR3 reads CASSQGTENYGYTF. CDR3 nucleotide sequence: TGTGCCAGCAGCCAAGGCACCGAGAACTATGGCTACACCTTC.

V and J are TRBV7-9 and TRBJ1-6; tentatively, D is TRBD1 (5 bases). Germline CDR1 and CDR2: SEHNR and FQNEAQ (reference sequence). The CDR3 extends over 13 amino acids. The ends were cut back, 7 bases at V and 9 bases at J, with 13 bases in the middle. The CDR3: CASNHGAPSPLHF. In nucleotides, the CDR3 is TGTGCCAGCAACCACGGGGCGCCTTCACCCCTCCACTTT. Full variable domain (missing parts from reference TRBV7-9 and TRBJ1-6): DTGVSQNPRHKITKRGQNVTFRCDPISEHNRLYWYRQTLGQGPEFLTYFQNEAQLEKSRLLSDRFSAERPKGSFSTLEIQRTEQGDSAMYLCASNHGAPSPLHFGNGTRLTVT.

The chain employs TRBV7-6 and TRBJ2-5, with D perhaps TRBD2 (5 bases). In germline, CDR1 is SGHVS, CDR2 FNYEAQ. The CDR3 is 15 amino acids. V dropped 4 bases and J dropped 2 bases, with 14 bases sitting between them. The CDR3 loop reads CASSSLEVGQETQYF. DNA of the CDR3: TGTGCCAGCAGCTCTCTGGAGGTGGGGCAAGAGACCCAGTACTTC.

This clone appeared a few times. The V call is TRBV12-3 or TRBV12-4, the J call TRBJ1-4; D perhaps matches TRBD1 (6 bases). The V end was cut by 6 bases, the J end by 13 bases, with 18 bases between. The CDR3 sequence is 13 residues long. In nucleotides, the CDR3 is TGTGCCAGCAGGGCCGGGACACCTCAGGGACTGTTTTTT. Protein product: CASRAGTPQGLFF.

This sequence joins TRBV19 and TRBJ1-2; unclear D gene. The CDR3 contains 16 residues. V was pared by 0 bases and J by 4 bases, with 15 bases between. The germline CDR1 and CDR2 sequences are LNHDA and SQIVND (reference sequence). CDR3 amino acids: CASSIDSSAVLYGYTF. CDR3 DNA sequence: TGTGCCAGTAGTATAGATTCTAGCGCGGTCCTCTATGGCTACACCTTC.